This is a list of T cell receptor beta chains from one sample in a study of CD8 T cells in ankylosing spondylitis. TCRdb called the 5' RACE reads again in MiXCR, with one record for every CDR3 protein. The table shows 300,000 to 400,000 distinct CDR3 sequences, with more than 20% occurring only once. Material: blood, either unsorted or a sorted T cell fraction (not recorded which). The source is a male donor with ankylosing spondylitis or in good health (not recorded which). CDR3s include the opening cysteine and the closing phenylalanine or tryptophan. The D gene is left open where the match is weak. Part of the rows lack a size; the others show once, few, many or a class for expanded clones.

TGTGCCACCAGAGGACAGGGAGGAGATACGCAGTATTTT	CATRGQGGDTQYF	few	TRBD1	TRBV24-1	TRBJ2-3
TGTGCCAGCAGCTTAAGAGGGAGTGACTGGAATGAGCAGTTCTTC	CASSLRGSDWNEQFF	few	.	TRBV7-8	TRBJ2-1
TGCGCCAGCAGCCAAGTTTCGGGACTAGCGGGGGGGGCTGAGCAGTTCTTC	CASSQVSGLAGGAEQFF	.	TRBD2	TRBV4-1	TRBJ2-1
TGTGCCAGCAGTTTCCAGGGAAGCTCACCCCTCCACTTT	CASSFQGSSPLHF	.	.	TRBV27	TRBJ1-6
TGTGCCAGCTTTCAAGCGCCCAATGAGCAGTTCTTC	CASFQAPNEQFF	few	.	TRBV6-5	TRBJ2-1
TGCAGTGCCCCCTCAGGGGGATATCAGCCCCAGCATTTT	CSAPSGGYQPQHF	.	TRBD1	TRBV20-1	TRBJ1-5
TGTGCCAGCAGTCCCGACCCTGGGACTCTGAGCACAGATACGCAGTATTTT	CASSPDPGTLSTDTQYF	.	.	TRBV6-1	TRBJ2-3
TGTGCCAGCAGTTTAGTCGTGGGCCTCTTAGACGAGCAGTACTTC	CASSLVVGLLDEQYF	.	.	TRBV12-3/TRBV12-4	TRBJ2-7
TGCAGTGCTAACCCCCTGGACGGGAACTCCTACGAGCAGTACTTC	CSANPLDGNSYEQYF	once	.	TRBV20-1	TRBJ2-7
TGTGCCATCGTAGCGGGGGACCCAAACGGCAATGAGCAGTTCTTC	CAIVAGDPNGNEQFF	many	TRBD2	TRBV7-9	TRBJ2-1
TGTGCCAGCAGAACGATGGAGGGTCCCCACGAGCAGTACTTC	CASRTMEGPHEQYF	.	.	TRBV11-2	TRBJ2-7
TGTGCCAGCGCAACGGGGACTAGCGGGGGGTACAATGAGCAGTTCTTC	CASATGTSGGYNEQFF	.	TRBD2	TRBV7-9	TRBJ2-1
TGCAGCGTTGAAGGGACGGGACAGGGTGGCGAAAAACTGTTTTTT	CSVEGTGQGGEKLFF	few	TRBD1	TRBV29-1	TRBJ1-4
TGTGCCAGCAGTTATTCCAGGATTAACACTGAAGCTTTCTTT	CASSYSRINTEAFF	.	.	TRBV6-5	TRBJ1-1
TGTGCCATCAGAGGGGTCGAGGAGACCCAGTACTTC	CAIRGVEETQYF	.	.	TRBV10-3	TRBJ2-5
TGCGCCAGCAGGTCCAGGGTACAGACCCAGTACTTC	CASRSRVQTQYF	.	.	TRBV5-1	TRBJ2-5
TGCGCCAGCAGCCAAGTTGCTAGCGGGGCGCAAGATACGCAGTATTTT	CASSQVASGAQDTQYF	few	TRBD2	TRBV4-1	TRBJ2-3
TGCGCCAGCAGTCAAGATCCAGGGGGGATAAGCTACGAGCAGTACTTC	CASSQDPGGISYEQYF	.	.	TRBV4-1	TRBJ2-7
TGTGCCAGCTCACCATGGAAAGTGAACACTGAAGCTTTCTTT	CASSPWKVNTEAFF	few	.	TRBV18	TRBJ1-1
TGCAGTGCTGAGACTCGGAACGCCGGGGAGCTGTTTTTT	CSAETRNAGELFF	few	.	TRBV20-1	TRBJ2-2